This T cell receptor beta chain was documented in a study of T cell responses to AZD1222 COVID-19 vaccine. Study results and limitations: White British ancestry dominated among donors, who included more females, and clonal diversity was possibly underestimated. The repertoires were collected only after the peak T cell response.

This clone was detected a few times. Its antigen remains unknown. There are 14 residues in the CDR3. Trimming took 4 bases from V and 8 from J, leaving 13 bases between them. Germline assignment: CDR1 SGHTS and CDR2 YDEGEE. The repertoire was sequenced with immunoSEQ multiplex PCR; TCRdb's copy has only in-frame clones and lacks some. The profile shows 65,000 to 85,000 clones, 80% to 90% of them singletons. The TCR was taken from an adult in good health. The sequencing used peripheral blood, collected on day 0 of AZD1222 vaccination. This sequence joins TRBV5-8 and TRBJ1-6; D ambiguous. DNA for the CDR3: TGTGCCAGCAGCAGACTAGTGGGATATTCACCCCTCCACTTT. It codes for CASSRLVGYSPLHF. The entire variable domain, with the rest obtained from reference TRBV5-8 and TRBJ1-6, is as follows: EAGVTQSPTHLIKTRGQQATLRCSPISGHTSVYWYQQALGLGLQFLLWYDEGEERNRGNFPPRFSGRQFPNYSSELNVNALELEDSALYLCASSRLVGYSPLHFGNGTRLTVT.